The clone carrying this T cell receptor (beta chain) was seen repeatedly, ten times or more. Only healthy Caucasians were enrolled as donors. The sample is drawn from a study of identical twins. This CDR3 has 14 residues. J gave up 4 bases and V 6 bases, and 3 bases lay outside the gene matches. TCRdb re-called the 5' RACE reads with MiXCR, one entry per CDR3 protein. The sample records some 200,000 distinct CDR3 sequences, under 10% being singletons. The same data also went into a second study, on yellow fever vaccine responses in identical twins. As reported in that work: As reported, the vaccine T cell response of twins seemed partly convergent and partly personalized.

The TCR comes from a woman aged 18-29 years in good health. The genes are TRBV12-3 or TRBV12-4 and TRBJ2-1; 10 bases are shared with TRBD2. The sequenced sample was memory (CD45RO+) T cells sorted from blood. The DNA of the CDR3 is TGTGCCAGCAGGATGACTAGCGGGTACAATGAGCAGTTCTTC. Amino acid sequence: CASRMTSGYNEQFF.